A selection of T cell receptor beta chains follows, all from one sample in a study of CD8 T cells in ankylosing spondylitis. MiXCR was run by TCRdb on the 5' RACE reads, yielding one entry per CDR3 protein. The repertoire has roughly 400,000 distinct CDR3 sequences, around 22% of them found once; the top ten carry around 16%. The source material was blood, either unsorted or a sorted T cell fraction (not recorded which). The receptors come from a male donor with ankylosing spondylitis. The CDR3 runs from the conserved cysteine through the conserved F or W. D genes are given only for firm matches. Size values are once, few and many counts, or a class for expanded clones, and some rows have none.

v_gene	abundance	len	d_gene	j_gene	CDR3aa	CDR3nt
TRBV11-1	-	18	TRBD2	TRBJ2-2	CASIPFSFGTSGNGELFF	TGTGCCAGCATCCCCTTTTCTTTCGGGACTAGCGGCAATGGGGAGCTGTTTTTT
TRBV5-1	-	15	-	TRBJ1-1	CASSLDEGRWAEAFF	TGCGCCAGCAGCTTGGATGAGGGTAGATGGGCTGAAGCTTTCTTT
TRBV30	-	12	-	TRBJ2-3	CAWGGGTDTQYF	TGTGCCTGGGGGGGCGGCACAGATACGCAGTATTTT
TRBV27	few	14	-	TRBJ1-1	CASRIWRGENRAFF	TGTGCCAGCAGAATCTGGCGCGGCGAAAACAGAGCTTTCTTT
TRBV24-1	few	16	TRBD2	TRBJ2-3	CATSDPASGATDTQYF	TGTGCCACCAGTGATCCCGCGAGCGGGGCCACAGATACGCAGTATTTT
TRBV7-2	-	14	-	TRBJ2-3	CASSGTGGADTQYF	TGTGCCAGCAGTGGAACCGGGGGCGCAGATACGCAGTATTTT
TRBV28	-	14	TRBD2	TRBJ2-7	CASSLGGRQYEQYF	TGTGCCAGCAGTTTGGGCGGGAGGCAATACGAGCAGTACTTC
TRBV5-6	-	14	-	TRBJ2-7	CASSLNGIPYEQYF	TGTGCCAGCAGCTTGAACGGGATCCCCTACGAGCAGTACTTC
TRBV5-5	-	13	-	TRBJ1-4	CASSRQTDEKLFF	TGTGCCAGCAGCCGACAGACTGATGAAAAACTGTTTTTT
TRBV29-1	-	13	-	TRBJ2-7	CSVGPGAAYEQYF	TGCAGCGTTGGGCCAGGGGCTGCTTACGAGCAGTACTTC
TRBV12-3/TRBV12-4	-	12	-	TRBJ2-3	CASSSQGRTQYF	TGTGCCAGCAGTTCGCAGGGCCGCACGCAGTATTTT
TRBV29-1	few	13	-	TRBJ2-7	CSVGTTSALEQYF	TGCAGCGTGGGAACGACTAGTGCATTAGAGCAGTACTTC
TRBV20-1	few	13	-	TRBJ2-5	CSAGSGAEETQYF	TGCAGTGCTGGCTCCGGAGCGGAAGAGACCCAGTACTTC
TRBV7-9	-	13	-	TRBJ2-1	CASNSAGADKQFF	TGTGCCAGTAACAGCGCAGGGGCAGATAAGCAGTTCTTC
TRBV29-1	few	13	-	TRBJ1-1	CSGVRKGNTEAFF	TGCAGCGGGGTGCGGAAGGGGAACACTGAAGCTTTCTTT
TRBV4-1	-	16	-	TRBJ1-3	CASSQAGGLSGNTIYF	TGCGCCAGCAGCCAAGCCGGGGGCCTCTCTGGAAACACCATATATTTT
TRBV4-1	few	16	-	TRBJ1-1	CASSHIPGPLNTEAFF	TGCGCCAGCAGCCATATTCCGGGACCGCTGAACACTGAAGCTTTCTTT
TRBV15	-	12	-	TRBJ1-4	CATSRDREKLFF	TGTGCCACCAGCAGAGATAGGGAAAAACTGTTTTTT
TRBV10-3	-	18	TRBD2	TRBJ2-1	CAIAVRGSGIAVNNEQFF	TGTGCCATCGCTGTGCGTGGTAGCGGGATCGCAGTTAACAATGAGCAGTTCTTC
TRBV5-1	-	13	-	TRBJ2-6	CASQGSGANVLTF	TGCGCCAGCCAGGGGTCTGGGGCCAACGTCCTGACTTTC
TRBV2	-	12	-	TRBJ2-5	CASSEEVETQYF	TGTGCCAGCAGTGAAGAAGTTGAGACCCAGTACTTC
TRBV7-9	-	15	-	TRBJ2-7	CASSEEKWEGDEQYF	TGTGCCAGCAGCGAGGAGAAGTGGGAAGGTGACGAGCAGTACTTC
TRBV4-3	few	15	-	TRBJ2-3	CASSQDQVGTDTQYF	TGCGCCAGCAGCCAAGATCAGGTGGGCACAGATACGCAGTATTTT
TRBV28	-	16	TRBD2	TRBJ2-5	CASRSGLAVYQETQYF	TGTGCCAGCAGAAGCGGACTAGCGGTCTACCAAGAGACCCAGTACTTC
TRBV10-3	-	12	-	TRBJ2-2	CAMGAPTGELFF	TGTGCCATGGGGGCGCCCACCGGGGAGCTGTTTTTT
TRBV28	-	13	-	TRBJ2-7	CASSLASPPEQYF	TGTGCCAGCAGTTTGGCGTCCCCCCCAGAGCAGTACTTC
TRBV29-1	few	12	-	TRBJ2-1	CSVWGRTNEQFF	TGCAGCGTTTGGGGACGGACCAATGAGCAGTTCTTC
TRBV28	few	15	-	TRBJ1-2	CASSLGQGLYYGYTF	TGTGCCAGCAGTTTAGGTCAGGGACTCTACTATGGCTACACCTTC
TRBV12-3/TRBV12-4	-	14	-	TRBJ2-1	CASRPGRGYNEQFF	TGTGCCAGCAGGCCGGGACGGGGTTACAATGAGCAGTTCTTC
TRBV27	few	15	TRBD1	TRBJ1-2	CASSYNSGTGGHYTF	TGTGCCAGCAGTTATAACTCCGGGACAGGGGGCCACTACACCTTC
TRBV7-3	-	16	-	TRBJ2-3	CASSLIGGVGPDTQYF	TGTGCCAGCAGCTTAATTGGCGGAGTGGGGCCAGATACGCAGTATTTT
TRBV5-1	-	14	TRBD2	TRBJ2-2	CASRVSGNSGELFF	TGCGCCAGCAGGGTCAGCGGGAACTCTGGGGAGCTGTTTTTT
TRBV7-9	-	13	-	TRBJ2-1	CASSLSGSGEQFF	TGTGCCAGCAGCTTAAGTGGCTCCGGGGAGCAGTTCTTC
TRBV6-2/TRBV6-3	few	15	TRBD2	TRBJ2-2	CASRRDYANTGELFF	TGTGCCAGCAGGAGGGACTACGCGAACACCGGGGAGCTGTTTTTT
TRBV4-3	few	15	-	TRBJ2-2	CASSQGTRDTGELFF	TGCGCCAGCAGCCAAGGGACAAGGGATACCGGGGAGCTGTTTTTT
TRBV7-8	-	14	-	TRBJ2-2	CASSSDAGAGELFF	TGTGCCAGCAGCTCGGATGCAGGGGCCGGGGAGCTGTTTTTT
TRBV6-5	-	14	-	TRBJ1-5	CASSYSGREQPQHF	TGTGCCAGCAGTTACTCGGGGCGGGAACAGCCCCAGCATTTT